Sequencing of this T cell receptor beta chain was carried out in a study of T cell responses to AZD1222 COVID-19 vaccine. The J segment lost 2 bases and the V segment lost 4 bases, leaving 8 bases of the junction unmatched. Germline V gene data show CDR1 as SGDLS and CDR2 as YYNGEE. This CDR3 is 16 amino acids long. The assay was immunoSEQ multiplex PCR, and TCRdb's table has in-frame clones only and misses some. The sample lists just under 90,000 clones, 89% occurring once. This TCR came from an adult who received the AZD1222 COVID-19 vaccine. The genes are TRBV9 and TRBJ2-3; 9 nucleotides align to TRBD2. The input for sequencing was peripheral blood, taken 28 days after the second AZD1222 dose. For the CDR3, the DNA is TGTGCCAGCAGCCTGATGGGGACTAGCTTCACAGATACGCAGTATTTT. This sequence encodes CASSLMGTSFTDTQYF.